These 16 T cell receptor beta chains came from one sample sequenced in a study of pediatric ulcerative colitis. Generated by immunoSEQ multiplex PCR, the TCRdb table keeps only in-frame clones and is missing some. The sample consists of 30,000 to 40,000 clones, approximately 82% of them appearing once. Sequencing was performed on blood. Source of these receptors: a boy aged 5-17 years with severe ulcerative colitis.

The chain recombines TRBV5-6 with TRBJ1-5; no definite D call. The CDR3 loop spans 12 amino acids. Between the trimmed V and J ends, which lost 3 bases and 6 bases, there was a span of 7 bases. CDR1 and CDR2 from the germline V gene are SGHDT and YYEEEE. For the CDR3, the DNA is TGTGCCAGCAGCTCCGGTGGTCAGCCCCAGCATTTT. This codes for CASSSGGQPQHF.

The chain recombines TRBV29-1 with TRBJ2-1; D is ambiguous. V was clipped by 7 bases and J by 6 bases, with 10 bases between them. The CDR3 is 11 residues long. Per the germline V gene, CDR1 is SQVTM and CDR2 is ANQGSEA. The CDR3 here is CSARASNEQFF. In nucleotides, the CDR3 is TGCAGCGCAAGGGCCTCCAATGAGCAGTTCTTC.

The genes are TRBV29-1 and TRBJ2-2; perhaps TRBD2 as D (6 bases). This CDR3 comprises 15 residues. Trimming took 3 bases from V and 1 from J, leaving 12 bases between them. The germline CDR1 and CDR2 sequences are SQVTM and ANQGSEA. CDR3 amino acids: CSVDIGGMNTGELFF. For the CDR3, the DNA is TGCAGCGTTGATATAGGCGGGATGAACACCGGGGAGCTGTTTTTT.

This chain links TRBV28 with TRBJ1-1; D is ambiguous. CDR1 is MDHEN and CDR2 is SYDVKM in the germline V gene. This CDR3 is 15 amino acids long. V was trimmed by 3 bases and J by 8 bases, leaving 19 bases between them. The CDR3 bases are TGTGCCAGCAGTTTTACCCGCGACTCGATTTCGGAAGCTTTCTTT. Translation: CASSFTRDSISEAFF.

This clone has a single count. The chain recombines TRBV19 with TRBJ1-1, with D maybe TRBD1 (6 bases). Deletions cut 0 bases from V and 4 bases from J, with 15 bases between. Germline assignment: CDR1 LNHDA and CDR2 SQIVND (reference sequence). The CDR3 is 16 residues long. The CDR3 coding sequence is TGTGCCAGTAGTATAGAGGCATGGGGGGCACGCACTGAAGCTTTCTTT. Translated: CASSIEAWGARTEAFF.

The chain links TRBV7-8 to TRBJ2-7; D remains ambiguous. The CDR3 length is 14 residues. V shed 3 bases and J shed 6 bases, with 15 bases lying between them. Germline CDR1 reads SGHVS; CDR2 reads FQNEAQ. The CDR3 reads CASSFPHNPLEQYF. CDR3 nucleotides: TGTGCCAGCAGCTTCCCTCACAACCCCCTCGAGCAGTACTTC.

This clone was observed a few times. The chain couples TRBV27 to TRBJ2-7; tentatively, D is TRBD1 (6 bases). Trimming left V 3 bases short and J 3 bases short, with 9 bases between. CDR3 length: 13 amino acids. The germline gives CDR1 MNHEY, CDR2 SMNVEV (reference sequence). CDR3 in DNA: TGTGCCAGCAGTTTGGGGACAAACTACGAGCAGTACTTC. Amino acid sequence: CASSLGTNYEQYF.

The chain couples TRBV25-1 to TRBJ2-2, with 8 nucleotides matching TRBD1. CDR1 is MGHDK and CDR2 is SYGVNS in the germline V gene. The V segment lost 9 bases and the J segment 2 bases; nucleotides outside the gene matches: 17. The CDR3 totals 18 residues. CDR3 in amino acids: CASLGIIRTGLNTGELFF. CDR3 sequence (DNA): TGTGCCAGTCTGGGGATAATAAGGACAGGGTTAAACACCGGGGAGCTGTTTTTT.

Details on this clone: Its ends do not fully match the called genes, so a read error is possible. CDR3: CASSFTPSQETQYF. DNA for the CDR3: TGTGCTAGCAGCTTTACACCCTCTCAAGAGACCCAGTACTTC. This chain links TRBV7-7 with TRBJ2-5; no reliable D call. There are 14 residues in the CDR3. The germline V gene has CDR1 SSHAT and CDR2 FNYEAQ (reference sequence).

The chain carries TRBV12-5 and TRBJ1-2, with TRBD1 matching 12 bases. V gave up 6 bases and J gave up 2 bases; unmatched junction bases: 7. Germline assignment: CDR1 LGHNT and CDR2 FRNRAP. The CDR3 is made up of 16 amino acids. CDR3 sequence reads: CASGPGGTGGNYGYTF. CDR3 coding DNA: TGTGCTAGTGGACCGGGAGGGACAGGGGGCAACTATGGCTACACCTTC.

The V and J genes are TRBV9 and TRBJ2-5; 15 bases match TRBD2. Germline lookup yields CDR1 SGDLS and CDR2 YYNGEE. CDR3 length equals 18 residues. V dropped 4 bases and J dropped 3; count of bases not matched to a gene: 10. In DNA form, the CDR3 reads TGTGCCAGCAGCCTTCGGACTAGCGGGGGGGCTGTGGAAGAGACCCAGTACTTC. Amino acids: CASSLRTSGGAVEETQYF.

V is TRBV28 and J is TRBJ1-1, with no clear D. V gave up 1 base and J gave up 5 bases, with 14 bases separating them. CDR3 length: 15 amino acids. The V gene's germline CDR1 is MDHEN and CDR2 SYDVKM. This CDR3 is CASSLFASFGTEAFF. CDR3 nucleotide sequence: TGTGCCAGCAGTTTATTCGCCTCCTTCGGGACTGAAGCTTTCTTT.

CDR3 coding DNA: TGTGCCAGCAGCCAGGGGCGCCCTTACGGCTACACCTTC. It is translated as CASSQGRPYGYTF. J is TRBJ1-2 and V is TRBV7-9; TRBD1 is a possible D gene (6 bases). With 5 bases removed from V and 8 bases from J, the gap between germline ends came to 15 bases. The CDR3 length is 13 residues. Germline V gene data show CDR1 as SEHNR and CDR2 as FQNEAQ (reference sequence).

The chain employs TRBV6-6 and TRBJ2-5; D is perhaps TRBD2 (6 bases). The V end was cut by 7 bases, the J end by 1 base, with 10 bases between. The CDR3 consists of 13 residues. CDR1 and CDR2 from the germline V gene are MNHNY and SVGAGI (reference sequence). CDR3 protein: CASTNGGQETQYF. In DNA, the CDR3 is TGTGCCAGCACAAACGGGGGCCAAGAGACCCAGTACTTC.

This clone has just a few counts. The chain employs TRBV5-1 and TRBJ1-1, with no clear D. Per the germline V gene, CDR1 is SGHRS and CDR2 is YFSETQ. The V end was cut by 0 bases, the J end by 7 bases, with 10 bases between. CDR3 length equals 13 residues. The CDR3 DNA follows: TGCGCCAGCAGCTTGGAAGGGCCCCATGAAGCTTTCTTT. Protein product: CASSLEGPHEAFF.

V is TRBV27 and J is TRBJ1-2, with 12 bases that match TRBD1. V lost 4 bases to trimming and J lost 8 bases; unmatched junction nucleotides: 5. The V gene's germline CDR1 is MNHEY and CDR2 SMNVEV (reference sequence). This CDR3 is built from 14 residues. The CDR3 DNA reads TGTGCCAGCAGTTCCTCCGGGACAGGGGGCGGCTACACCTTC. Translating it yields CASSSSGTGGGYTF.